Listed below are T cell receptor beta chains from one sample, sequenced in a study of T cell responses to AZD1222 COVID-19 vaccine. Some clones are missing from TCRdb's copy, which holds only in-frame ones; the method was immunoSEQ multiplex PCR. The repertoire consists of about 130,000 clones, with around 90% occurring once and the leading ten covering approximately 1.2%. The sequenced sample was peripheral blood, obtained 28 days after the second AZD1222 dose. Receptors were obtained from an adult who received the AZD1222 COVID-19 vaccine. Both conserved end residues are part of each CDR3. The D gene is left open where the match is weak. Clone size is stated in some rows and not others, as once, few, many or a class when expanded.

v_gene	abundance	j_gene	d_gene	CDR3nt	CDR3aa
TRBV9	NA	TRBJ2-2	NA	TGTGCCAGCGCCCCCAAACAGGGCTCCGGGGAGCTGTTTTTT	CASAPKQGSGELFF
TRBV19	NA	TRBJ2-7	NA	TGTGCCAGTAGTATACTGGCGGAATCCTACGAGCAGTACTTC	CASSILAESYEQYF
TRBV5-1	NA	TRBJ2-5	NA	TGCGCCAGCAGCTTCGGGGACACCCAAGAGACCCAGTACTTC	CASSFGDTQETQYF
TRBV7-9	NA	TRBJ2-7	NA	TGTGCCAGCAGCTTAGACGGCTGGGACGCCAAATACGAGCAGTACTTC	CASSLDGWDAKYEQYF
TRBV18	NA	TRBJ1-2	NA	TGTGCCAGCTCACCTTCCACAGGGACCTATGGCTACACCTTC	CASSPSTGTYGYTF
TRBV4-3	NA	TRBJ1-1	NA	TGCGCCAGCAGCCAAGAGAGGGGGACTGAAGCTTTCTTT	CASSQERGTEAFF
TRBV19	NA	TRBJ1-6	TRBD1	TGTGCCAGCCGACAGGGTAGCTCCTATAATTCACCCCTCCACTTT	CASRQGSSYNSPLHF
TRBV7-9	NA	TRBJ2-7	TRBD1	TGTGCCAGCAGCTTAGGGGGACAGCCACTTCGTGAGCAGTACTTC	CASSLGGQPLREQYF
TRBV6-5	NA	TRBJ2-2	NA	TGTGCCAGCAGTTTACAGGGTCCCGGGGAGCTGTTTTTT	CASSLQGPGELFF
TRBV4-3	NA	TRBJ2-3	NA	TGCGCCAGCAGCCAAGATCTGGCTAGCCCAGATACGCAGTATTTT	CASSQDLASPDTQYF
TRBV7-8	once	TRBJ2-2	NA	TGTGCCAGCAGCTTAGTCCCCTTGGATGACACCGGGGAGCTGTTTTTT	CASSLVPLDDTGELFF
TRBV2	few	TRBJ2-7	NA	TGTGCCAGCCGCGGGTCCTACGAGCAGTACTTC	CASRGSYEQYF
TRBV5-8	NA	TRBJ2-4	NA	TGTGCCAGCAGTGACCGGGGGTCGGAAAACATTCAGTACTTC	CASSDRGSENIQYF
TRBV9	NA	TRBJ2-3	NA	TGTGCCAGCAGCGGCCGAGTAGACACAGATACGCAGTATTTT	CASSGRVDTDTQYF
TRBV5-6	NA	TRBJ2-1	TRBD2	TGTGCCAGCAGCTTGCTGGTAGGACTAGCGGACAATGAGCAGTTCTTC	CASSLLVGLADNEQFF
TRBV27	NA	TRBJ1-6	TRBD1	TGTGCCAGCAGTTTGCAGGGGGCTAATTCACCCCTCCACTTT	CASSLQGANSPLHF
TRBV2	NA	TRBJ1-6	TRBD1	TGTGCCAGCCGTCCCGGGGAGGGGGCGCCTAATTCACCCCTCCACTTT	CASRPGEGAPNSPLHF
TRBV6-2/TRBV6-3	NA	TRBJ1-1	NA	TGTGCCAGCAGTTACAAAGGGGTATCTGAAGCTTTCTTT	CASSYKGVSEAFF
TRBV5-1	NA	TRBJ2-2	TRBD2	TGCGCCAGCAGCCTGACTAGCGGGGCGGGCTCCGGGGAGCTGTTTTTT	CASSLTSGAGSGELFF
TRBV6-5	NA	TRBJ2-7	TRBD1	TGTGCCAGCATCACAGGGACAGACTACGAGCAGTACTTC	CASITGTDYEQYF
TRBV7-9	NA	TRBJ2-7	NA	TGTGCCAGCAGCTTAGTATCAGGGGGGACCTACGAGCAGTACTTC	CASSLVSGGTYEQYF
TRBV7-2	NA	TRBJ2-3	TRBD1	TGTGCCAGCAGCTTAGCGAACAGGGGTGGCACAGATACGCAGTATTTT	CASSLANRGGTDTQYF
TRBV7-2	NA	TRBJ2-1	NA	TGTGCCAGCAGCAACCTACAGGGAACTGAGCAGTTCTTC	CASSNLQGTEQFF
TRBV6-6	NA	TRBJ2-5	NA	TGTGCCAGCAGTCAAAAAGAGACCCAGTACTTC	CASSQKETQYF
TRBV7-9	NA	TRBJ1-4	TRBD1	TGTGCCAGCAGCCTGGGGGGACAGGGGCATGAAAAACTGTTTTTT	CASSLGGQGHEKLFF
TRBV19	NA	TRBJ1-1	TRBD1	TGTGCCAGTAGTAAGACAGGGGGCTGGTCATACACTGAAGCTTTCTTT	CASSKTGGWSYTEAFF
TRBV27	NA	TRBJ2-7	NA	TGTGCCAGCGGCGGGGGAAGGGGGGGCGAGCAGTACTTC	CASGGGRGGEQYF
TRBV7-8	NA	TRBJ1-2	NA	TGTGCCAGCAGTACAGGACAGCAAGTCCCCTATGGCTACACCTTC	CASSTGQQVPYGYTF
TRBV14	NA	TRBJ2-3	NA	TGTGCCAGCAGCCCCTCTATCTCGGGGGCGCACAAGGATACGCAGTATTTT	CASSPSISGAHKDTQYF
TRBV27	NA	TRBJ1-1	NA	TGTGCCAGCAGTTTATCGGCCCTTCTGAACACTGAAGCTTTCTTT	CASSLSALLNTEAFF
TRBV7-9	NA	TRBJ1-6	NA	TGTGCCAGCAGCTTAGGGTTGACAGCCACTTATAATTCACCCCTCCACTTT	CASSLGLTATYNSPLHF
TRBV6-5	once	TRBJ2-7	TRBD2	TGTGCCAGCAGTTCAGCGGGAGGGCCCTACGAGCAGTACTTC	CASSSAGGPYEQYF
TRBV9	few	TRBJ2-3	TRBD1	TGTGCCAGCAGCTTCCGGACAGGGGGCAAAGATACGCAGTATTTT	CASSFRTGGKDTQYF
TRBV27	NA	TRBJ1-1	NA	TGTGCCAGCAGTTTATCAGGGGTCACTGAAGCTTTCTTT	CASSLSGVTEAFF
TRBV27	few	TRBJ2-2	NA	TGTGCCAGCAGATATACTAGCTCGCGGAACACCGGGGAGCTGTTTTTT	CASRYTSSRNTGELFF
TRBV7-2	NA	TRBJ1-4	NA	TGTGCCAGCAGCTTTAGCTGGCAGGGTGGGGAAAAACTGTTTTTT	CASSFSWQGGEKLFF
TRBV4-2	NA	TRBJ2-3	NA	TGTGCCAGCAGCCCGGGGCTATCTCGGGATACGCAGTATTTT	CASSPGLSRDTQYF
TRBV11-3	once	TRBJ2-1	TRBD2	TGTGCCAGCACATCCGGGACTAGCGGGTTAAATGAGCAGTTCTTC	CASTSGTSGLNEQFF
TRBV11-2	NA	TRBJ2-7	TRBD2	TGTGCCAGCAGCTTAGTCGGGAGGGAATACGAGCAGTACTTC	CASSLVGREYEQYF
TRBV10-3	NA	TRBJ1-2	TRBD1	TGTGCCATCAGTGGGGACAGCAACTATGGCTACACCTTC	CAISGDSNYGYTF
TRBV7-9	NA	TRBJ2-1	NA	TGTGCCAGCAGCATAGGAGGAGTCCGAGCGGATGTGAATGAGCAGTTCTTC	CASSIGGVRADVNEQFF